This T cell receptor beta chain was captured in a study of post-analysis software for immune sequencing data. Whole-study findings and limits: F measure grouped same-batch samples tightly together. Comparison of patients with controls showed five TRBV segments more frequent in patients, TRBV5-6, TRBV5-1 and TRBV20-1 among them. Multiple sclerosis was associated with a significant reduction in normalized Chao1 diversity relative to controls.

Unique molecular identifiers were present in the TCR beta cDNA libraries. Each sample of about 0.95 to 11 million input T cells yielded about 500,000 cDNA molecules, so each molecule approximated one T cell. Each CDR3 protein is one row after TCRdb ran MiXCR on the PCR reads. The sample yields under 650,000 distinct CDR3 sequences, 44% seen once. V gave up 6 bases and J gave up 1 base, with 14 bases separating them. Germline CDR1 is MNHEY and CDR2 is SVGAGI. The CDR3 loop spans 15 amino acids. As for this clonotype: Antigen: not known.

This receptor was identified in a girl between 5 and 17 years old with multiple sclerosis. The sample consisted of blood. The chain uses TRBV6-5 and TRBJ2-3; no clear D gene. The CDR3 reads CASSDPPVGTDTQYF. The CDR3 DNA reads TGTGCCAGCAGCGACCCACCCGTCGGCACAGATACGCAGTATTTT.